This T cell receptor (beta chain) is drawn from a study of blood T cells in healthy people across ages. This clonotype turned up a few times. For the second PCR, which ran for about 6 to 11 cycles, a sample-barcoded 5' primer and a J-beta primer mix were used. Each cDNA molecule, via a template-switch adaptor with 12 random nucleotides, was tagged. TCRdb recomputed calls from the 5' RACE reads with MiXCR, one row per CDR3 protein. The sample includes fewer than 1,000,000 distinct CDR3 sequences, approximately 48% of them seen just once. Germline V gives CDR1 LGHDT, CDR2 YNNKEL (reference sequence). The CDR3 runs to 14 residues. V dropped 1 base and J dropped 6 bases, with 12 bases sitting between them.

This clonotype originated in a man between 60 and 75 years old in good health. This chain links TRBV3-1 with TRBJ1-2; D might be TRBD1 (5 bases). The material sequenced was blood. CDR3 protein: CASSQGGQINGYTF. The CDR3 region has the DNA TGTGCCAGCAGCCAAGGAGGACAAATTAATGGCTACACCTTC. Supplemented by reference TRBV3-1 and TRBJ1-2, the full variable domain reads DTAVSQTPKYLVTQMGNDKSIKCEQNLGHDTMYWYKQDSKKFLKIMFSYNNKELIINETVPNRFSPKSPDKAHLNLHINSLELGDSAVYFCASSQGGQINGYTFGSGTRLTVV.